A single sample gave rise to the 9 T cell receptor beta chains below, sequenced in a study of blood T cell repertoires in COVID-19. The method was immunoSEQ multiplex PCR; TCRdb's version includes in-frame clones alone and lacks a portion of them. The sample yields some 300,000 clones, roughly 90% seen once. The sequenced sample consisted of peripheral blood. These receptors came from a woman aged 40 to 50 with COVID-19, enrolled during active disease.

This clone was seen only once. V gene TRBV28 combines with J gene TRBJ1-4; 8 bases are a match to TRBD1. V gave up 6 bases and J gave up 2 bases; unmatched junction bases: 2. From germline, CDR1 is MDHEN and CDR2 SYDVKM. The CDR3 is 14 residues long. This CDR3 reads CASRAGGTNEKLFF. CDR3 sequence (DNA): TGTGCCAGCAGGGCAGGGGGCACTAATGAAAAACTGTTTTTT.

This clone was counted once. The V and J genes are TRBV28 and TRBJ1-2, with a tentative D call TRBD1 (6 bases). Germline V gives CDR1 MDHEN, CDR2 SYDVKM. This CDR3 is 16 amino acids long. The V end lost 6 bases, the J end lost 4 bases, and 21 bases lay between the germline ends. This CDR3 reads CASRGGGGVLFYGYTF. DNA of the CDR3: TGTGCCAGCAGGGGGGGCGGGGGAGTACTTTTCTATGGCTACACCTTC.

The rearrangement joins TRBV2 to TRBJ1-6; D is perhaps TRBD1 (5 bases). In germline, CDR1 is SNHLY, CDR2 FYNNEI. Trimming stripped 6 bases from V and 9 bases from J, with 9 bases between. The CDR3 spans 12 residues. The CDR3 nucleotides are TGTGCCAGCAGGGGGGGTGGTTCACCCCTCCACTTT. Protein product: CASRGGGSPLHF.

The chain carries TRBV30 and TRBJ1-5, with a tentative D call TRBD1 (6 bases). CDR1 and CDR2 from the germline V gene are GTSNPN and SVGIG (reference sequence). The CDR3 contains 13 residues. Trimming pared 4 bases from V and 2 bases from J, leaving 9 bases between. CDR3 region: CAWNRDGNQPQHF. In DNA form, the CDR3 reads TGTGCCTGGAACAGGGATGGCAATCAGCCCCAGCATTTT.

As to this clone: Other DNA sequences in this specimen translate into the identical CDR3. V gene TRBV28 combines with J gene TRBJ2-2; 9 positions agree with TRBD1. This CDR3 has 15 amino acids. Per the germline V gene, CDR1 is MDHEN and CDR2 is SYDVKM. V lost 2 bases to trimming and J lost 6 bases; unmatched junction nucleotides: 4. The chain's CDR3 is CASSLNRGRSGELFF. In DNA form, the CDR3 reads TGTGCCAGCAGTTTAAACAGGGGGCGCTCCGGGGAGCTGTTTTTT.

The chain combines TRBV12-3 or TRBV12-4 with TRBJ1-3; D remains ambiguous. V lost 7 bases and J lost 2, with 9 bases in between. CDR3 size: 13 residues. CDR3: CASTLSPGNTIYF. CDR3 nucleotide sequence: TGTGCCAGCACCCTCTCCCCTGGAAACACCATATATTTT.

V gene TRBV9 combines with J gene TRBJ1-2; perhaps TRBD1 as D (5 bases). The germline gives CDR1 SGDLS, CDR2 YYNGEE. The V gene lost 0 bases and the J gene lost 4 bases, with 10 bases spanning the gap. CDR3 length: 14 residues. CDR3: CASSVEGGVYGYTF. In nucleotides, the CDR3 is TGTGCCAGCAGCGTAGAAGGAGGGGTCTATGGCTACACCTTC.

CDR3 residues: CASRWGENTEAFF. The CDR3 DNA reads as TGCGCCAGCAGGTGGGGGGAGAACACTGAAGCTTTCTTT. The chain has TRBV5-1 and TRBJ1-1; the D gene is possibly TRBD1 (5 bases). The length of the CDR3 is 13 residues. Germline-derived CDR1 and CDR2 are SGHRS and YFSETQ. V dropped 5 bases and J dropped 1 base, with 9 bases sitting between them. The full variable domain, its missing parts supplied by reference TRBV5-1 and TRBJ1-1, is KAGVTQTPRYLIKTRGQQVTLSCSPISGHRSVSWYQQTPGQGLQFLFEYFSETQRNKGNFPGRFSGRQFSNSRSEMNVSTLELGDSALYLCASRWGENTEAFFGQGTRLTVV.

The chain joins TRBV5-1 to TRBJ2-7; D ambiguous. The germline gives CDR1 SGHRS, CDR2 YFSETQ. The CDR3 has 11 residues. Trimming pared 4 bases from V and 4 bases from J, leaving 6 bases between. The CDR3 sequence is CASSREYEQYF. The CDR3 DNA reads TGCGCCAGCAGCCGAGAGTACGAGCAGTACTTC.